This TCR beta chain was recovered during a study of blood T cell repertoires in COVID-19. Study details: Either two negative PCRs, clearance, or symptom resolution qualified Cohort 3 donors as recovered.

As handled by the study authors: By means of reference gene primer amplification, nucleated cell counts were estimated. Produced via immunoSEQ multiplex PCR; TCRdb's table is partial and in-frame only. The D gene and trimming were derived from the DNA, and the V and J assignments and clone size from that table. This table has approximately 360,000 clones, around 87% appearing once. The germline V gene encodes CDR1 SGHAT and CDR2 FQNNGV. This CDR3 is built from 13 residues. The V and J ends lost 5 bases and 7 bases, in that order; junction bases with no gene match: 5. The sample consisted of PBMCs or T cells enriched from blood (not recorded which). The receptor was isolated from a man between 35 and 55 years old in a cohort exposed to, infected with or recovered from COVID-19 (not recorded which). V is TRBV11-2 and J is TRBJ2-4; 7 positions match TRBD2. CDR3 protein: CASSLGEGNIQYF. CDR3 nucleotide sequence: TGTGCCAGCAGCCTAGGGGAGGGTAACATTCAGTACTTC.